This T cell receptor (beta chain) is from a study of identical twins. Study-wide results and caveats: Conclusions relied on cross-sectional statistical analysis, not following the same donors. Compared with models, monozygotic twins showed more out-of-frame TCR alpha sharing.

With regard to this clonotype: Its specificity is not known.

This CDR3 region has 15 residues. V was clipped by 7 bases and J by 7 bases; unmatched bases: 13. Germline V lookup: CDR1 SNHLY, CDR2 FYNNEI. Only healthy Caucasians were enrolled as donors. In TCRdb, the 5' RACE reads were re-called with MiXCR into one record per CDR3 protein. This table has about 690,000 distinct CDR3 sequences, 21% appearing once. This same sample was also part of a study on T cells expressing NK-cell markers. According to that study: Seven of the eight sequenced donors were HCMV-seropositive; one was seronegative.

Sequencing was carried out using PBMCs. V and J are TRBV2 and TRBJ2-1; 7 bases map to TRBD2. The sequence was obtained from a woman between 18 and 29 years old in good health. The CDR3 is CASTAVNGGSNEQFF. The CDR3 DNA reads TGTGCCAGCACTGCCGTCAACGGGGGGTCTAATGAGCAGTTCTTC.